This T cell receptor beta chain derives from a study of pediatric ulcerative colitis. Trimming took 3 bases from V and 2 from J, leaving 11 bases between them. The CDR3 covers 14 residues. Germline assignment: CDR1 MDHEN and CDR2 SYDVKM. Sequencing was at survey level. Produced via immunoSEQ multiplex PCR; TCRdb's table is partial and in-frame only. Among fewer than 40,000 clones, around four fifths were seen once, and the ten largest hold roughly 23%. The diagnostic colonoscopy in ulcerative colitis patients preceded any immunosuppressive treatment. The TCR comes from a girl aged 5 to 17 with moderate ulcerative colitis. What was sequenced was blood. The chain joins TRBV28 to TRBJ2-7; a weak D match, TRBD2 (6 bases). In DNA, the CDR3 is TGTGCCAGCAGTTTGGGGACTGTCGCCTACGAGCAGTACTTC. Its translation is CASSLGTVAYEQYF.